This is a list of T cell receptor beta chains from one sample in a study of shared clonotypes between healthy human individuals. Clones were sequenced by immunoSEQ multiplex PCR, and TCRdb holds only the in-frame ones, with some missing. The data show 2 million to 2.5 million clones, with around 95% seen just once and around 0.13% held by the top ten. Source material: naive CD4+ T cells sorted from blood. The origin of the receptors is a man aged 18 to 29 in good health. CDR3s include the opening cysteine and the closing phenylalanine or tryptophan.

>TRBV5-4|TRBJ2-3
CASSTIAGEADTQYF
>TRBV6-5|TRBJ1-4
CASSSPGRDEKLFF
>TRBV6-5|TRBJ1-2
CASSYSPGQGYGYTF
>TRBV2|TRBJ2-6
CASSLGGTGANVLTF
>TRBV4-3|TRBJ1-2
CASSRTLKASDGYTF
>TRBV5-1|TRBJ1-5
CASSLEGSDNQPQHF
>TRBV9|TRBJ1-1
CASSNRGGTEAFF
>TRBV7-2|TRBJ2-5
CASSLSGEQETQYF
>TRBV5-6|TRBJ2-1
CASTTGEYEQFF
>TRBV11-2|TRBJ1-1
CASSLDAQNTEAFF
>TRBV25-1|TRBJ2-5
CASSRPGGSSVTQYF
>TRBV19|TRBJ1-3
CASSIDSSGNTIYF
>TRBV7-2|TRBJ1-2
CASSLVAAEYGYTF
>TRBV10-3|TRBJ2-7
CAISESRGLAASYEQYF
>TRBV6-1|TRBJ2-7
CASDRGSYEQYF
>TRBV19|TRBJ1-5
CASSIGTGGEQPQHF
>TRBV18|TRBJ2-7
CASSPPAQNSYEQYF
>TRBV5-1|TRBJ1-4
CASSSNRGANEKLFF
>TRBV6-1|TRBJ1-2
CASREGQNYGYTF
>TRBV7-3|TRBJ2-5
CASSLQGTNGETQYF
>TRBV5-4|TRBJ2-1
CASSSGTSGLGNEQFF
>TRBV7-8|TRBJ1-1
CASSSRRGTVNTEAFF
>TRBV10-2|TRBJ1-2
CASNPGPNYGYTF
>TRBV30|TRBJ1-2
CAWSDLGRNYGYTF
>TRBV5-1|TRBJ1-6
CASSLVTMANNSPLHF
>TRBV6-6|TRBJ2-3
CASSSQAGGEGDTQYF
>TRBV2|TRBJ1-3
CASRAGQGLSSGNTIYF